This T cell receptor (beta chain) was identified in a study of T cells in Graves' hyperthyroidism and ophthalmopathy. Not enrolled were patients with uncontrolled infection, other autoimmune disease, pregnancy or lactation. Study results and caveats: Appearing also in blood were most of the thyroid clonotypes expanded above 0.001. It was a median approximately six months before onset that the model predicted ophthalmopathy. Ophthalmopathy was separated from stable hyperthyroidism by a 13 V-J model.

TCR beta CDR3 region amplification was performed from RNA transcripts. The study used the HTBI primer set for a first-round RT-PCR of the TCR CDR3. Each CDR3 protein is one row after TCRdb ran MiXCR on the multiplex PCR reads. The profile covers 480,000 or so distinct CDR3 sequences, with over 45% appearing a single time and around two fifths taken by the ten largest. J was trimmed by 0 bases and V by 6 bases; bases with no gene match: 10. The CDR3 has 16 residues. CDR1 LNHNV and CDR2 YYDKDF come from the germline V gene (reference sequence). On this clonotype itself: Its antigen is still unknown.

This chain uses TRBV15 with TRBJ1-1; 7 bases agree with TRBD1. The receptor's source is an adult woman with Graves' disease, either hyperthyroidism or ophthalmopathy (not recorded which). The specimen sequenced was peripheral blood or thyroid tissue (not recorded which). The CDR3 loop is CATSDTKTGVNTEAFF. As DNA, the CDR3 is TGTGCCACCAGTGACACTAAAACAGGGGTGAACACTGAAGCTTTCTTT.